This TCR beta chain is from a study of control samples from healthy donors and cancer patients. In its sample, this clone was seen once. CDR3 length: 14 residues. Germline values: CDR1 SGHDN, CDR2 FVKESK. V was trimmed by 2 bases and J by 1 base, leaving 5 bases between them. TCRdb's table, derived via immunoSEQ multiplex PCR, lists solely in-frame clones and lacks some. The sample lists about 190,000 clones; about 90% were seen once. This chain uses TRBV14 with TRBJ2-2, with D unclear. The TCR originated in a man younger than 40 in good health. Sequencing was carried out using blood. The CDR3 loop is CASSQLRNTGELFF. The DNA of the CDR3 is TGTGCCAGCAGCCAACTAAGGAACACCGGGGAGCTGTTTTTT.